This T cell receptor beta chain appears in the sequencing data of a study of blood T cell repertoires in COVID-19. V lost 4 bases and J lost 0; bases outside the gene matches: 7. The CDR3 runs to 16 residues. Per the germline V gene, CDR1 is SGHTA and CDR2 is FQGNSA. The repertoire was sequenced with immunoSEQ multiplex PCR; TCRdb's copy has only in-frame clones and lacks some. The table records about 67,000 clones, 87% of them present only once. The chain has TRBV7-2 and TRBJ2-3; 7 bases line up with TRBD2. The receptor was isolated from a man aged 50 to 60 with active COVID-19. The sample was peripheral blood. Here the CDR3 reads CASSSKLAISTDTQYF. The CDR3 DNA reads as TGTGCCAGCAGCTCCAAACTAGCGATTAGCACAGATACGCAGTATTTT.